Listed here are 32 T cell receptor beta chains from one sample, sequenced in a study of shared clonotypes between healthy human individuals. TCRdb's copy holds only in-frame clones and misses some; the assay was immunoSEQ multiplex PCR. This sample yields 950,000 to 1,300,000 clones, of which about 70% are seen a single time; about 1.5% belongs to the top ten. Material: memory CD4+ T cells sorted from blood. The subset: CD45RA-negative fraction. The receptors were gathered from a man aged 18 to 35 in good health.

The rearrangement links TRBV19 to TRBJ1-5; 7 bases match TRBD1. V lost 5 bases and J lost 0; bases outside the gene matches: 7. The CDR3 runs to 16 residues. The V gene's germline CDR1 is LNHDA and CDR2 SQIVND (reference sequence). The CDR3 DNA sequence: TGTGCCAGTAGTCAGGGACAGCTGTATAGCAATCAGCCCCAGCATTTT. It specifies CASSQGQLYSNQPQHF.

V gene TRBV6-5 combines with J gene TRBJ2-7; D perhaps matches TRBD2 (7 bases). V was trimmed by 2 bases and J by 6 bases, leaving 14 bases between them. Per germline, CDR1 MNHEY and CDR2 SVGAGI. There are 14 residues in the CDR3. The CDR3 region has the DNA TGTGCCAGCAGTTACGGGGGGGCTTCCCTCGAGCAGTACTTC. Protein sequence: CASSYGGASLEQYF.

The gene calls are TRBV29-1 and TRBJ1-1, with 8 nucleotides matching TRBD1. CDR3 length equals 15 residues. Germline V gene data show CDR1 as SQVTM and CDR2 as ANQGSEA. The V and J ends lost 3 bases and 1 base, in that order; junction bases with no gene match: 7. CDR3 DNA: TGCAGCGTTGACCCCGACAGGGGAAAGAACACTGAAGCTTTCTTT. Encoded protein: CSVDPDRGKNTEAFF.

The sample holds many counts of this clone. The chain couples TRBV7-2 to TRBJ1-2; D is possibly TRBD1 (6 bases). The germline V gene has CDR1 SGHTA and CDR2 FQGNSA. The CDR3 extends over 12 amino acids. V dropped 11 bases and J dropped 4 bases, with 14 bases sitting between them. The CDR3 reads CAGGQRSYGYTF. CDR3 nucleotide sequence: TGTGCCGGGGGGCAGCGATCCTATGGCTACACCTTC.

The CDR3 here is CASSQLTGVGYTF. DNA of the CDR3: TGTGCCAGCTCACAGCTTACGGGGGTTGGCTACACCTTC. The chain carries TRBV18 and TRBJ1-2; D perhaps matches TRBD1 (5 bases). Trimming cost V 4 bases and J 7 bases, with 13 bases left between them. This CDR3 has 13 residues. The germline gives CDR1 KGHSH, CDR2 LQKENI.

The chain is built from TRBV6-6 and TRBJ2-5, with 8 positions matching TRBD1. The trim removed 7 bases at V and 2 bases at J, leaving 3 bases unmatched. Germline CDR1 and CDR2: MNHNY and SVGAGI (reference sequence). The CDR3 length is 13 residues. CDR3 nucleotides: TGTGCCAGCACGGGACAGGCTCAAGAGACCCAGTACTTC. Its protein is CASTGQAQETQYF.

The chain carries TRBV27 and TRBJ2-2; TRBD1 agrees at 9 bases. In germline, CDR1 is MNHEY, CDR2 SMNVEV (reference sequence). V lost 6 bases and J lost 3; bases outside the gene matches: 8. The length of the CDR3 is 16 residues. The CDR3 loop is CASRKQGAPDTGELFF. The CDR3 DNA is TGTGCCAGCAGAAAACAGGGGGCGCCGGACACCGGGGAGCTGTTTTTT.

In its sample, this clone was seen a few times. This same CDR3 is encoded by further DNA sequences in the sample. The V gene is TRBV30, the J gene TRBJ1-5; D is possibly TRBD1 (5 bases). CDR3 length equals 13 residues. Germline CDR1 reads GTSNPN; CDR2 reads SVGIG (reference sequence). V lost 1 base to trimming and J lost 3 bases, with 7 bases between them. CDR3 DNA: TGTGCCTGGAGTGGAGGGGCCAATCAGCCCCAGCATTTT. Translation gives CAWSGGANQPQHF.

This sequence joins TRBV10-1 and TRBJ2-7; 9 nucleotides agree with TRBD1. The CDR3 is 15 residues long. J was trimmed by 0 bases and V by 6 bases; bases with no gene match: 6. CDR1 is WNHNN, CDR2 SYGVQD, per germline (reference sequence). CDR3 in DNA: TGCGCCAGCAGCGGGGGACAGGGATTCTCCTACGAGCAGTACTTC. Amino acid sequence: CASSGGQGFSYEQYF.

The chain recombines TRBV7-9 with TRBJ2-5, with no clear D. CDR1 is SEHNR and CDR2 is FQNEAQ in the germline V gene (reference sequence). V lost 7 bases, J lost 3 bases, and 6 bases lay in between. The CDR3 extends over 11 amino acids. CDR3 region: CASTLEETQYF. The CDR3 DNA is TGTGCCAGCACCCTAGAAGAGACCCAGTACTTC.

The V gene is TRBV4-2, the J gene TRBJ2-7; maybe TRBD1 (6 bases). V shed 4 bases and J shed 2 bases, with 15 bases lying between them. Germline V gene data show CDR1 as LGHNA and CDR2 as YNFKEQ. This CDR3 spans 15 amino acids. The CDR3 protein is CASSPNPAGAYEQYF. As DNA, the CDR3 is TGTGCCAGCAGCCCTAACCCTGCAGGGGCCTACGAGCAGTACTTC.

This chain links TRBV10-3 with TRBJ2-1; tentative D call: TRBD2 (5 bases). Germline-derived CDR1 and CDR2 are ENHRY and SYGVKD. The V and J ends lost 8 bases and 1 base respectively, with 15 bases between them. This CDR3 has 15 amino acids. The chain's CDR3 is CAIQYGGGSYNEQFF. The CDR3 bases are TGTGCCATCCAGTACGGCGGCGGGTCCTACAATGAGCAGTTCTTC.

DNA for the CDR3: TGTGCCAGCAGCTTAAGCGGCCAGGGGCCAAGCCCTAACTATGGCTACACCTTC. Its translation: CASSLSGQGPSPNYGYTF. This sequence joins TRBV7-9 and TRBJ1-2, with D possibly TRBD1 on 6 matching bases. Germline assignment: CDR1 SEHNR and CDR2 FQNEAQ (reference sequence). The CDR3 runs 18 residues. The V end was cut by 2 bases, the J end by 0 bases, with 19 bases between.

This sequence joins TRBV9 and TRBJ1-1, with D tentatively TRBD1 (5 bases). This CDR3 is 16 amino acids long. CDR1 is SGDLS, CDR2 YYNGEE, per germline. The V end lost 1 base, the J end lost 4 bases, and 17 bases lay between the germline ends. The CDR3 protein is CASSVYSGTRGTEAFF. The DNA for the CDR3 is TGTGCCAGCAGCGTATACTCCGGGACCCGGGGCACTGAAGCTTTCTTT.

This clone has only a few counts. V usage is TRBV2 and J usage is TRBJ2-2; no reliable D call. CDR1 and CDR2 from the germline V gene are SNHLY and FYNNEI. V lost 6 bases and J lost 5, with 13 bases in between. The CDR3 runs to 14 residues. The CDR3 spells CASRGISRTGELFF. The CDR3 DNA follows: TGTGCCAGCAGGGGAATATCGCGGACCGGGGAGCTGTTTTTT.

This sequence joins TRBV12-5 and TRBJ2-7; TRBD2 might be the D (5 bases). V lost 1 base and J 4 bases, leaving 11 bases between the germline ends. The CDR3 sequence is 14 residues long. Germline V gene data show CDR1 as LGHNT and CDR2 as FRNRAP. CDR3 DNA: TGTGCTAGTGGTTTGGGACTACCAGTTTACGAGCAGTACTTC. Translation: CASGLGLPVYEQYF. Full variable domain (rest looked up from reference TRBV12-5 and TRBJ2-7): DARVTQTPRHKVTEMGQEVTMRCQPILGHNTVFWYRQTMMQGLELLAYFRNRAPLDDSGMPKDRFSAEMPDATLATLKIQPSEPRDSAVYFCASGLGLPVYEQYFGPGTRLTVT.

This clone was observed a few times. The chain links TRBV28 to TRBJ1-6; D gene ambiguous. Between the trimmed V and J ends, which lost 3 bases and 8 bases, there was a span of 11 bases. The CDR3 runs 14 residues. Germline CDR1 MDHEN, CDR2 SYDVKM. CDR3 sequence: CASSLTQPYSPLHF. CDR3 DNA sequence: TGTGCCAGCAGTTTGACCCAGCCTTATTCACCCCTCCACTTT.

The chain recombines TRBV5-1 with TRBJ1-6; 7 bases align to TRBD1. CDR3 length: 15 amino acids. V shed 3 bases and J 4 bases; nucleotides not matched to a gene: 4. Germline loops: CDR1 SGHRS, CDR2 YFSETQ. CDR3 residues: CASSSGTDYNSPLHF. CDR3 in DNA: TGCGCCAGCAGCTCCGGGACAGATTATAATTCACCCCTCCACTTT.

The chain has TRBV18 and TRBJ1-5; D might be TRBD1 (5 bases). CDR3 length: 13 residues. V was cut by 0 bases and J by 5 bases, with 5 bases left in between. Germline assignment: CDR1 KGHSH and CDR2 LQKENI. The CDR3 protein is CASSPPGDQPQHF. CDR3 DNA: TGTGCCAGCTCACCACCAGGGGATCAGCCCCAGCATTTT.

This rearrangement joins TRBV7-9 to TRBJ2-7; tentative D call: TRBD1 (6 bases). The CDR3 is 14 residues long. From germline, CDR1 is SEHNR and CDR2 FQNEAQ (reference sequence). Trimming removed 1 base at V and 3 bases at J, with 10 bases between. The CDR3 loop is CASSLDRALYEQYF. In DNA form, the CDR3 reads TGTGCCAGCAGCTTAGACAGGGCCCTCTACGAGCAGTACTTC.

The chain combines TRBV7-9 with TRBJ2-3; 13 bases line up with TRBD2. There are 16 residues in the CDR3. The germline V gene encodes CDR1 SEHNR and CDR2 FQNEAQ (reference sequence). After removal of 5 bases from V and 2 bases from J, the junction contained 4 bases not matched to a gene. In DNA form, the CDR3 reads TGTGCCAGCAGCAAAGGGACTAGCGGGGCCACAGATACGCAGTATTTT. This codes for CASSKGTSGATDTQYF.

V is TRBV27 and J is TRBJ1-1; D ambiguous. V lost 6 bases and J 0 bases, leaving 11 bases between the germline ends. The germline V gene has CDR1 MNHEY and CDR2 SMNVEV (reference sequence). CDR3 length equals 14 residues. The CDR3 loop reads CASRIGRMNTEAFF. CDR3 nucleotides: TGTGCCAGCAGGATAGGACGGATGAACACTGAAGCTTTCTTT.

V usage is TRBV28 and J usage is TRBJ1-5, with 7 bases identical to TRBD1. J gave up 6 bases and V 4 bases, and 6 bases lay outside the gene matches. The CDR3 runs 14 residues. Germline lookup yields CDR1 MDHEN and CDR2 SYDVKM. The CDR3 DNA reads TGTGCCAGCAGTTCCGACAGGGATGGTCAGCCCCAGCATTTT. Its protein is CASSSDRDGQPQHF. The full variable domain, with the rest looked up from reference TRBV28 and TRBJ1-5, is DVKVTQSSRYLVKRTGEKVFLECVQDMDHENMFWYRQDPGLGLRLIYFSYDVKMKEKGDIPEGYSVSREKKERFSLILESASTNQTSMYLCASSSDRDGQPQHFGDGTRLSIL.

Only a few counts were recorded for this clone. This chain joins TRBV9 and TRBJ2-5; D not resolved. The CDR3 is 15 residues long. Germline CDR1 SGDLS, CDR2 YYNGEE. Trimming took 0 bases from V and 2 from J, leaving 11 bases between them. The CDR3 DNA follows: TGTGCCAGCAGCGTAGTGTCAACTCCTCAAGAGACCCAGTACTTC. Amino acid sequence: CASSVVSTPQETQYF.

With regard to this clone: Possible read error: a much larger clone is one base away. This chain links TRBV4-3 with TRBJ1-6; no definite D call. Germline assignment: CDR1 LGHNA and CDR2 YSLEER. The CDR3 is made up of 15 amino acids. The CDR3 loop is CASGQASGDNSPLHF. The CDR3 DNA reads as TGCGCCAGCGGCCAAGCGTCCGGGGATAATTCACCCCTCCACTTT.

This clone was seen a single time. The chain uses TRBV7-9 and TRBJ2-7; tentatively, D is TRBD1 (6 bases). CDR1 SEHNR and CDR2 FQNEAQ come from the germline V gene (reference sequence). The CDR3 is 13 amino acids. Trimming shortened V by 6 bases and J by 0 bases, and 9 bases separated the two germline ends. DNA of the CDR3: TGTGCCAGCAGACCGGACAGCTCCTACGAGCAGTACTTC. This gives the protein CASRPDSSYEQYF. The full variable domain, in which reference TRBV7-9 and TRBJ2-7 provide the parts outside the CDR3, is DTGVSQNPRHKITKRGQNVTFRCDPISEHNRLYWYRQTLGQGPEFLTYFQNEAQLEKSRLLSDRFSAERPKGSFSTLEIQRTEQGDSAMYLCASRPDSSYEQYFGPGTRLTVT.

The V and J genes are TRBV4-3 and TRBJ1-6; D unclear. CDR1 is LGHNA and CDR2 is YSLEER in the germline V gene. V was cut by 5 bases and J by 0 bases, with 11 bases left in between. This CDR3 is built from 16 residues. Here the CDR3 DNA reads TGCGCCAGCAGCTCGTTCCAGAGCTCCTATAATTCACCCCTCCACTTT. Protein product: CASSSFQSSYNSPLHF.

Only one count was recorded for this clone. The same CDR3 arises from other DNA sequences in this sample as well. The rearrangement uses TRBV5-1 and TRBJ1-4, with 10 bases lining up with TRBD1. The CDR3 consists of 16 residues. The junction had 2 bases not matched to a gene; V was cut back by 3 bases and J by 0 bases. CDR1 and CDR2 from the germline V gene are SGHRS and YFSETQ. In DNA form, the CDR3 reads TGCGCCAGCAGCTGGGGGACAGGGGCAACTAATGAAAAACTGTTTTTT. It is translated as CASSWGTGATNEKLFF.

The genes are TRBV7-2 and TRBJ2-7, with 9 nucleotides matching TRBD2. CDR1 and CDR2 (germline): SGHTA, FQGNSA. The CDR3 consists of 17 residues. J was trimmed by 4 bases and V by 2 bases; bases with no gene match: 12. CDR3 loop: CASSLQGLASYRYEQYF. CDR3 nucleotides: TGTGCCAGCAGCTTACAAGGACTAGCGTCCTATAGGTACGAGCAGTACTTC.

This clone was found a few times. The genes are TRBV18 and TRBJ1-1; a weak D match, TRBD1 (5 bases). V shed 3 bases and J shed 6 bases, with 11 bases lying between them. Germline V gene data show CDR1 as KGHSH and CDR2 as LQKENI. CDR3 length equals 13 residues. DNA of the CDR3: TGTGCCAGCTCACCGGGGGGTACCGCTGAAGCTTTCTTT. It is translated as CASSPGGTAEAFF.

The rearrangement uses TRBV21-1 and TRBJ2-6; the table calls TRBD2, which could not be checked here. TRBV21-1 is deemed a pseudogene. This CDR3 contains 17 residues. DNA for the CDR3: TGTGCCAGCAGCAAAGCTAGCGGGAGCTCTGGGGCCAACGTCCTGACTTTC. Amino acid sequence: CASSKASGSSGANVLTF.

The chain couples TRBV2 to TRBJ2-1; a weak D match, TRBD2 (6 bases). CDR3 length: 15 amino acids. Germline V gene data show CDR1 as SNHLY and CDR2 as FYNNEI. Between the trimmed V and J ends, which lost 6 bases and 9 bases, there was a span of 21 bases. The chain's CDR3 is CASRPEVLAVSEQFF. Here the CDR3 DNA reads TGTGCCAGCAGGCCAGAGGTCTTAGCGGTTTCTGAGCAGTTCTTC.